These 30 T cell receptor beta chains came from one sample sequenced in a study of T cell responses to AZD1222 COVID-19 vaccine. Clones were sequenced by immunoSEQ multiplex PCR, and TCRdb holds only the in-frame ones, with some missing. The sample lists about 120,000 clones, roughly four fifths occurring once. The sample consisted of peripheral blood, taken on day 0 of AZD1222 vaccination. These receptors were collected from an adult in good health.

The J gene is TRBJ1-6, the V gene TRBV4-2; D call uncertain. CDR3 length: 13 residues. V lost 3 bases to trimming and J lost 4 bases, with 4 bases between them. The germline gives CDR1 LGHNA, CDR2 YNFKEQ. The CDR3 protein is CASSQMYNSPLHF. The CDR3 DNA reads as TGTGCCAGCAGCCAGATGTATAATTCACCCCTCCACTTT.

This chain uses TRBV2 with TRBJ1-3; perhaps TRBD1 as D (6 bases). Trimming stripped 10 bases from V and 2 bases from J, with 12 bases between. The V gene's germline CDR1 is SNHLY and CDR2 FYNNEI. The CDR3 is made up of 13 amino acids. CDR3 residues: CATAGQTGNTIYF. DNA for the CDR3: TGTGCCACCGCCGGACAGACTGGAAACACCATATATTTT.

This chain links TRBV18 with TRBJ2-2, with 10 bases matching TRBD1. CDR3 size: 15 residues. V dropped 6 bases and J dropped 3; count of bases not matched to a gene: 4. CDR1 and CDR2 (germline): KGHSH, LQKENI. Written as DNA, the CDR3 is TGTGCCAGCTCCGCCGGGACAGGGGACACCGGGGAGCTGTTTTTT. It codes for CASSAGTGDTGELFF. Complete variable domain (other parts from reference TRBV18 and TRBJ2-2): NAGVMQNPRHLVRRRGQEARLRCSPMKGHSHVYWYRQLPEEGLKFMVYLQKENIIDESGMPKERFSAEFPKEGPSILRIQQVVRGDSAAYFCASSAGTGDTGELFFGEGSRLTVL.

The CDR3 bases are TGTGCCAGCAGTACAACAGGGAAGGCGGCCACTGAAGCTTTCTTT. Translated: CASSTTGKAATEAFF. The genes are TRBV28 and TRBJ1-1, with D perhaps TRBD1 (6 bases). This CDR3 has 15 residues. V was pared by 5 bases and J by 4 bases, with 17 bases between. Germline V lookup: CDR1 MDHEN, CDR2 SYDVKM. Complete variable domain (other parts from reference TRBV28 and TRBJ1-1): DVKVTQSSRYLVKRTGEKVFLECVQDMDHENMFWYRQDPGLGLRLIYFSYDVKMKEKGDIPEGYSVSREKKERFSLILESASTNQTSMYLCASSTTGKAATEAFFGQGTRLTVV.

The sample holds a few counts of this clone. This rearrangement joins TRBV29-1 to TRBJ2-2; TRBD2 agrees at 14 bases. The germline V gene has CDR1 SQVTM and CDR2 ANQGSEA. V shed 6 bases, J shed 2 bases, and the junction held 5 bases outside the gene matches. The CDR3 loop spans 16 amino acids. The CDR3 spells CSVAGLAGANTGELFF. For the CDR3, the DNA is TGCAGCGTCGCGGGACTAGCGGGGGCTAACACCGGGGAGCTGTTTTTT.

The chain combines TRBV9 with TRBJ2-5, with TRBD2 identical over 12 bases. This CDR3 spans 16 amino acids. The junction had 5 bases not matched to a gene; V was cut back by 0 bases and J by 5 bases. CDR1 is SGDLS, CDR2 YYNGEE, per germline. CDR3 amino acids: CASSVGLAGARETQYF. The CDR3 DNA reads TGTGCCAGCAGCGTAGGACTAGCGGGGGCCAGGGAGACCCAGTACTTC.

The chain recombines TRBV28 with TRBJ1-6; D unclear. This CDR3 comprises 11 residues. Trimming removed 2 bases from V and 7 bases from J, with 0 bases in between. CDR1 is MDHEN, CDR2 SYDVKM, per germline. This CDR3 reads CASSLNSPLHF. DNA for the CDR3: TGTGCCAGCAGTTTAAATTCACCCCTCCACTTT.

This clone was observed a few times. The chain employs TRBV7-6 and TRBJ2-5; TRBD2 agrees at 10 bases. Germline trimming cut 5 bases from V and 2 bases from J; bases unmatched to any gene: 8. The germline CDR1 and CDR2 sequences are SGHVS and FNYEAQ. This CDR3 has 16 residues. Here the CDR3 reads CASSTAGTSEQETQYF. The CDR3 DNA reads TGTGCCAGCAGCACTGCCGGGACTAGCGAACAAGAGACCCAGTACTTC.

The table lists this clone with a few counts. The genes are TRBV5-1 and TRBJ1-5; 8 positions match TRBD1. The CDR3 totals 14 residues. Trimming removed 4 bases from V and 2 bases from J; junction bases left unmatched: 2. CDR1 is SGHRS and CDR2 is YFSETQ in the germline V gene. The CDR3 nucleotides read TGCGCCAGCAGCCCGGGACAGGGCAATCAGCCCCAGCATTTT. Protein: CASSPGQGNQPQHF.

This clone showed up just once. The rearrangement links TRBV6-5 to TRBJ1-2, with D possibly TRBD1 on 6 matching bases. Germline CDR1 and CDR2: MNHEY and SVGAGI. This CDR3 spans 12 amino acids. Between the trimmed V and J ends, which lost 6 bases and 8 bases, there was a span of 13 bases. In nucleotides, the CDR3 is TGTGCCAGCAGCCAACAGGGAGGGGGCTACACCTTC. This sequence encodes CASSQQGGGYTF.

V gene TRBV9 combines with J gene TRBJ2-3; 14 bases line up with TRBD2. Unmatched junction bases numbered 19, after V lost 3 bases and J lost 1 base. The CDR3 spans 22 residues. Germline loops: CDR1 SGDLS, CDR2 YYNGEE. The CDR3, as DNA: TGTGCCAGCAGCGGTTTACTCGGGACTAGCGGGAGTAGGGGTGAAGGCACAGATACGCAGTATTTT. Residues: CASSGLLGTSGSRGEGTDTQYF.

The chain employs TRBV5-6 and TRBJ1-1; D uncertain. Germline CDR1 reads SGHDT; CDR2 reads YYEEEE. The CDR3 spans 14 residues. Trimming stripped 1 base from V and 6 bases from J, with 13 bases between. The CDR3 spells CASSLSGILPEAFF. Written as DNA, the CDR3 is TGTGCCAGCAGCTTGTCTGGGATTTTGCCTGAAGCTTTCTTT.

The chain carries TRBV3-1 (or the pseudogene TRBV3-2) and TRBJ2-2; unclear D gene. Germline V gene sequence: CDR1 LGHDT, CDR2 YNNKEL (reference sequence). Between the trimmed V and J ends, which lost 4 bases and 4 bases, there was a span of 7 bases. The CDR3 is 13 residues long. CDR3 DNA: TGTGCCAGCAGCCTAGGACCCACCGGGGAGCTGTTTTTT. This sequence encodes CASSLGPTGELFF.

DNA of the CDR3: TGTGCCAGCAGCGGGGTCGGTAGTATCCATGAGCAGTTCTTC. Translated, it gives CASSGVGSIHEQFF. J is TRBJ2-1 and V is TRBV7-9; D call uncertain. Trimming left V 5 bases short and J 8 bases short, with 16 bases between. This CDR3 spans 14 amino acids. The germline CDR1 and CDR2 sequences are SEHNR and FQNEAQ (reference sequence).

This clone is large. The chain joins TRBV19 to TRBJ1-2; 9 nucleotides agree with TRBD1. The CDR3 consists of 16 residues. Trimming took 5 bases from V and 4 from J; bases not matched to a gene: 11. In germline, CDR1 is LNHDA, CDR2 SQIVND (reference sequence). CDR3 protein: CASSALRDRVSYGYTF. The DNA for the CDR3 is TGTGCCAGTAGTGCCCTTCGGGACAGGGTATCCTATGGCTACACCTTC.

V gene TRBV4-2 combines with J gene TRBJ2-5; TRBD1 agrees at 7 bases. This CDR3 region has 15 residues. Germline CDR1 and CDR2: LGHNA and YNFKEQ. The V segment lost 3 bases and the J segment 5 bases; nucleotides outside the gene matches: 9. The CDR3 region has the DNA TGTGCCAGCAGCCAGATGACAGGGTTTCGGGAGACCCAGTACTTC. Translating it yields CASSQMTGFRETQYF.

The chain couples TRBV25-1 to TRBJ2-7, with D perhaps matching TRBD1 (5 bases). CDR3 length: 14 amino acids. Germline loops: CDR1 MGHDK, CDR2 SYGVNS. Trimming left V 0 bases short and J 2 bases short, with 8 bases between. CDR3 DNA sequence: TGTGCCAGCAGTGAATATACAGGCGCCTACGAGCAGTACTTC. This encodes CASSEYTGAYEQYF.

The chain couples TRBV19 to TRBJ1-4; no reliable D call. The CDR3 runs to 14 residues. Trimming stripped 3 bases from V and 8 bases from J, with 13 bases between. Germline values: CDR1 LNHDA, CDR2 SQIVND (reference sequence). CDR3 loop: CASSINWSWEKLFF. CDR3 nucleotides: TGTGCCAGTAGTATCAACTGGAGCTGGGAAAAACTGTTTTTT.

This clone has only one observation. V usage is TRBV7-9 and J usage is TRBJ2-5; unclear D gene. Germline V CDR1 and CDR2: SEHNR, FQNEAQ (reference sequence). The CDR3 consists of 12 residues. Trimming took 5 bases from V and 2 from J, leaving 6 bases between them. The CDR3 protein is CASSHLQETQYF. The CDR3 DNA sequence: TGTGCCAGCAGCCATCTTCAAGAGACCCAGTACTTC.

This clone was seen a single time. This sequence joins TRBV5-1 and TRBJ1-2; 10 bases map to TRBD1. The CDR3 spans 14 residues. Looked up from germline, CDR1 is SGHRS and CDR2 is YFSETQ. Losses at the gene ends were 0 bases for V and 8 bases for J; bases not matched to a gene: 4. In DNA form, the CDR3 reads TGCGCCAGCAGCTTGGCGGGACAGGGGAGAGGCTACACCTTC. The encoded protein is CASSLAGQGRGYTF.

J is TRBJ1-1 and V is TRBV4-1; 9 bases align to TRBD1. The CDR3 totals 15 residues. Germline CDR1 and CDR2: MGHRA and YSYEKL. The V segment lost 3 bases and the J segment 5 bases; nucleotides outside the gene matches: 7. CDR3 loop: CASSQSADRGTEAFF. The CDR3 nucleotides are TGCGCCAGCAGCCAGAGCGCGGACAGGGGTACTGAAGCTTTCTTT.

V gene TRBV9 combines with J gene TRBJ1-2; no definite D call. The CDR3 extends over 15 amino acids. With 0 bases removed from V and 2 bases from J, the gap between germline ends came to 11 bases. Germline V gene lookup returns CDR1 SGDLS and CDR2 YYNGEE. Here the CDR3 reads CASSVAKGYNYGYTF. The CDR3 region has the DNA TGTGCCAGCAGCGTAGCGAAAGGGTACAACTATGGCTACACCTTC. The full variable domain, rest sourced from reference TRBV9 and TRBJ1-2, is DSGVTQTPKHLITATGQRVTLRCSPRSGDLSVYWYQQSLDQGLQFLIQYYNGEERAKGNILERFSAQQFPDLHSELNLSSLELGDSALYFCASSVAKGYNYGYTFGSGTRLTVV.

The chain joins TRBV14 to TRBJ1-4; TRBD1 agrees at 7 bases. V lost 2 bases to trimming and J lost 10 bases; unmatched junction nucleotides: 4. This CDR3 has 13 residues. Per the germline V gene, CDR1 is SGHDN and CDR2 is FVKESK. Here the CDR3 reads CASSQLTGRKLFF. CDR3 nucleotide sequence: TGTGCCAGCAGCCAATTGACAGGGCGAAAACTGTTTTTT.

The J gene is TRBJ2-3, the V gene TRBV9; D possibly corresponds to TRBD1 (5 bases). The V end was cut by 0 bases, the J end by 0 bases, with 8 bases between. The CDR3 runs 15 residues. Germline CDR1 and CDR2: SGDLS and YYNGEE. The CDR3 is CASSVGAGSTDTQYF. CDR3 bases: TGTGCCAGCAGCGTAGGAGCAGGGAGCACAGATACGCAGTATTTT.

In this sample, this clone turned up once. CDR3 region: CASSLKVATNEKLFF. The DNA for the CDR3 is TGTGCCAGCAGCTTGAAGGTGGCAACTAATGAAAAACTGTTTTTT. The V gene is TRBV5-4, the J gene TRBJ1-4, with unresolved D. CDR1 is SGHNT, CDR2 YYREEE, per germline (reference sequence). CDR3 length: 15 amino acids. Trimming removed 1 base at V and 0 bases at J, with 7 bases between. Supplemented by reference TRBV5-4 and TRBJ1-4, the full variable domain reads ETGVTQSPTHLIKTRGQQVTLRCSSQSGHNTVSWYQQALGQGPQFIFQYYREEENGRGNFPPRFSGLQFPNYSSELNVNALELDDSALYLCASSLKVATNEKLFFGSGTQLSVL.

This clone was recorded once. This rearrangement joins TRBV19 to TRBJ1-6; no clear D gene. This CDR3 region has 14 residues. Trimming cost V 7 bases and J 9 bases, with 16 bases left between them. The V gene's germline CDR1 is LNHDA and CDR2 SQIVND (reference sequence). CDR3 bases: TGTGCCAGTACAGGTCCACAGAGAAGTTCACCCCTCCACTTT. This encodes CASTGPQRSSPLHF.

V is TRBV7-8 and J is TRBJ2-1, with D possibly being TRBD2 (7 bases). Between the trimmed V and J ends, which lost 6 bases and 3 bases, there was a span of 15 bases. Looked up from germline, CDR1 is SGHVS and CDR2 is FQNEAQ. The CDR3 is 15 amino acids. This chain's CDR3 is CASSYRGASYNEQFF. DNA of the CDR3: TGTGCCAGCAGTTACCGGGGGGCGAGCTACAATGAGCAGTTCTTC.

This chain connects TRBV28 to TRBJ1-5, with 7 bases matching TRBD1. The CDR3 is 13 amino acids. The V gene's germline CDR1 is MDHEN and CDR2 SYDVKM. V lost 6 bases, J lost 4 bases, and 3 bases stayed unmatched. The CDR3 is CASRGQENQPQHF. CDR3 in DNA: TGTGCCAGCAGAGGACAGGAAAATCAGCCCCAGCATTTT.

The chain carries TRBV11-2 and TRBJ1-5; TRBD1 might be the D (5 bases). The CDR3 is 13 amino acids. Trimming took 5 bases from V and 9 from J, leaving 14 bases between them. Germline V lookup: CDR1 SGHAT, CDR2 FQNNGV. CDR3 sequence reads: CASSAWMGGPQHF. The DNA for the CDR3 is TGTGCCAGCAGCGCTTGGATGGGGGGGCCCCAGCATTTT.

This chain joins TRBV20-1 and TRBJ2-3; no clear D gene. Looked up from germline, CDR1 is DFQATT and CDR2 is SNEGSKA (reference sequence). V was shortened by 6 bases and J by 8 bases, with 12 bases between the two germline ends. The CDR3 extends over 11 amino acids. In nucleotides, the CDR3 is TGCAGTGCACTCTCGTTCAGTACGCAGTATTTT. Residues: CSALSFSTQYF.